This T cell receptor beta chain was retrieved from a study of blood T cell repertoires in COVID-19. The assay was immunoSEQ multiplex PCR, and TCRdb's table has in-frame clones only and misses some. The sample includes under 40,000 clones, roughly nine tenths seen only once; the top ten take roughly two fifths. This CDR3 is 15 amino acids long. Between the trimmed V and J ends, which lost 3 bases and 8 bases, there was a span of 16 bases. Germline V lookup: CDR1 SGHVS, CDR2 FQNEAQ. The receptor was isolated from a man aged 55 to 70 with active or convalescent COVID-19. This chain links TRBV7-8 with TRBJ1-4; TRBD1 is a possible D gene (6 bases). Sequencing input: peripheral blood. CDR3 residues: CASSFSEQGGEKLFF. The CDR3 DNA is TGTGCCAGCAGCTTTAGTGAACAGGGTGGAGAAAAACTGTTTTTT.